This T cell receptor (beta chain) was identified in a study of blood T cell repertoires in COVID-19. Study as a whole: The analysed material was cDNA or gDNA that came from T cells, B-cell-depleted T cells, or PBMCs.

Sequencing used immunoSEQ multiplex PCR; TCRdb keeps in-frame clones, though not all of them. The sample consists of some 47,000 clones, approximately 85% of them appearing once. The CDR3 is 13 amino acids. Per the germline V gene, CDR1 is SGHDT and CDR2 is YYEEEE. V shed 5 bases, J shed 5 bases, and the junction held 4 bases outside the gene matches. This clonotype was obtained from a woman aged 60-70 years with acute or convalescent COVID-19. The sample comprised peripheral blood. The J gene is TRBJ1-2, the V gene TRBV5-6, with TRBD1 matching 9 bases. The CDR3 is CASSPDRGYGYTF. CDR3 coding DNA: TGTGCCAGCAGTCCGGACAGGGGATATGGCTACACCTTC. Looking up the rest from reference TRBV5-6 and TRBJ1-2 gives the full variable domain: DAGVTQSPTHLIKTRGQQVTLRCSPKSGHDTVSWYQQALGQGPQFIFQYYEEEERQRGNFPDRFSGHQFPNYSSELNVNALLLGDSALYLCASSPDRGYGYTFGSGTRLTVV.